This T cell receptor beta chain was identified in a study of shared clonotypes between healthy human individuals. Findings and limits, study-wide: A small donor pool kept down the genetic and exposure-history diversity that was represented. Larger estimated richness was generally recorded for naive subsets relative to memory subsets.

The germline V and J ends were trimmed by 2 bases and 7 bases, with 13 bases remaining between them. CDR1 SGHRS and CDR2 YFSETQ come from the germline V gene. This CDR3 region has 13 residues. As concerns this clone: Antigen: not known.

The protocol was immunoSEQ multiplex PCR, while the TCRdb copy is restricted to in-frame clones and leaves out a portion. The repertoire holds about 1.1 million clones, with roughly 80% as singletons. This sequence joins TRBV5-1 and TRBJ2-7; D is tentatively TRBD1 or TRBD2 (5 bases each). This receptor was identified in a man between 18 and 29 years old in good health. Some clones in this sample may be carry-over from other donors' samples. The sequenced sample consisted of memory CD4+ T cells from PBMCs. Sample subset: CD45RA-negative fraction. The CDR3 here is CASSLSGSWEQYF. The CDR3 DNA sequence: TGCGCCAGCAGCTTATCAGGGAGTTGGGAGCAGTACTTC. Full variable domain (remainder filled in from reference TRBV5-1 and TRBJ2-7): KAGVTQTPRYLIKTRGQQVTLSCSPISGHRSVSWYQQTPGQGLQFLFEYFSETQRNKGNFPGRFSGRQFSNSRSEMNVSTLELGDSALYLCASSLSGSWEQYFGPGTRLTVT.